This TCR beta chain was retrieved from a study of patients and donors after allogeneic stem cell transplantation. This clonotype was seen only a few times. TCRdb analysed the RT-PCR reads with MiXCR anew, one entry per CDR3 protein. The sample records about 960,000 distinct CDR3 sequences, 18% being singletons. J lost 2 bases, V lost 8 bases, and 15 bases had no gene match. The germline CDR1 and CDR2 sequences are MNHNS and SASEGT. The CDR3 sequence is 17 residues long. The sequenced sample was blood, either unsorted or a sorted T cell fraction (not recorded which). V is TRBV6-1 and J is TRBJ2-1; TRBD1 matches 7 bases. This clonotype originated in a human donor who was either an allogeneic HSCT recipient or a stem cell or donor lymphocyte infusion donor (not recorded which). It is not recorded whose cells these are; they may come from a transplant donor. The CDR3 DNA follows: TGTGCCAGCGTTCCGCGGGCCTGGGGACAGACCTACAATGAGCAGTTCTTC. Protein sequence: CASVPRAWGQTYNEQFF.